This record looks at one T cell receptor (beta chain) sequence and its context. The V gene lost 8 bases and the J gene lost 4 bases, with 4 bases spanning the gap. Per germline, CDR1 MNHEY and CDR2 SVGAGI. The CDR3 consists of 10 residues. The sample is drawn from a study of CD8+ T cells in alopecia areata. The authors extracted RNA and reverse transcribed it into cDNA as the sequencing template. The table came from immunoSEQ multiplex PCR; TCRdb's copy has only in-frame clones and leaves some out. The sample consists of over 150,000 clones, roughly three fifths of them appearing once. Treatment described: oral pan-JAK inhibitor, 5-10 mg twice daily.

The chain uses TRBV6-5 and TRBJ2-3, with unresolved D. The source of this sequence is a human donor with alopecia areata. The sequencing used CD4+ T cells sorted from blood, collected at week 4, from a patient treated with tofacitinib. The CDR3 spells CASWADTQYF. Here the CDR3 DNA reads TGTGCCAGCTGGGCAGATACGCAGTATTTT.